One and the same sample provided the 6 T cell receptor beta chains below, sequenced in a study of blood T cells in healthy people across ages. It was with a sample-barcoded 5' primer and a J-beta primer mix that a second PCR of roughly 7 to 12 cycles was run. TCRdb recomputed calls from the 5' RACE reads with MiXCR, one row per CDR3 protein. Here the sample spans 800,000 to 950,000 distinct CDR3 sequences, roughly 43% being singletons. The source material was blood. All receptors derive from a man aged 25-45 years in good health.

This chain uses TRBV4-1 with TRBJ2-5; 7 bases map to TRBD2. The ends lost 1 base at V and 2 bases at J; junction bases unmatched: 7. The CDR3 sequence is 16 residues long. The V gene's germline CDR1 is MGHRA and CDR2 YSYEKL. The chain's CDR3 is CASSQGERGPQETQYF. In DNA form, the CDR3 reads TGCGCCAGCAGCCAAGGGGAGCGGGGACCACAAGAGACCCAGTACTTC.

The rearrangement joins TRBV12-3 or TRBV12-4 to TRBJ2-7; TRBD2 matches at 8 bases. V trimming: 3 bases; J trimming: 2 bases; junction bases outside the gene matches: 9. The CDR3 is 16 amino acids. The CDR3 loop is CASSFGLSGGTYEQYF. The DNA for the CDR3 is TGTGCCAGCAGTTTTGGACTAAGCGGGGGCACCTACGAGCAGTACTTC.

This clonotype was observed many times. CDR3 region: CASSLEEWTGEAFF. DNA of the CDR3: TGTGCCAGCAGCTTAGAAGAGTGGACAGGGGAAGCTTTCTTT. J is TRBJ1-1 and V is TRBV7-9; 8 bases line up with TRBD1. There are 14 residues in the CDR3. The V segment lost 1 base and the J segment 8 bases; nucleotides outside the gene matches: 6. Germline CDR1 SEHNR, CDR2 FQNEAQ (reference sequence).

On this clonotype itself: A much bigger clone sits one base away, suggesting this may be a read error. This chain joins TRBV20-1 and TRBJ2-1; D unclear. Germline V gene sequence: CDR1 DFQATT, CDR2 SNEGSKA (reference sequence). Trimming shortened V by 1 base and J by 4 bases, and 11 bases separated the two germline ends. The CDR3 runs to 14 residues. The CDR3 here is CSARGRQDYNEQFF. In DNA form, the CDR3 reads TGCAGTGCTAGAGGTAGACAAGATTACAATGAGCAGTTCTTC.

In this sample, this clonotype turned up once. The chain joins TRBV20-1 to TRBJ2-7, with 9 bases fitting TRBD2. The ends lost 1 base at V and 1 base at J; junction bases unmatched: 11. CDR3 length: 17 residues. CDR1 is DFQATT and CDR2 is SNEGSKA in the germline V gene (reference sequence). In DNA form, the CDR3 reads TGCAGTGCTAGAGGGCTATATAGCGGGGGCCTTTCCTACGAGCAGTACTTC. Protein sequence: CSARGLYSGGLSYEQYF.

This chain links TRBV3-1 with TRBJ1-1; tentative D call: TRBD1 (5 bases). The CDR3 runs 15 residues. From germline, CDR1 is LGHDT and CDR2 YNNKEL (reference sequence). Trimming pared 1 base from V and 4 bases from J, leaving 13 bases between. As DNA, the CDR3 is TGTGCCAGCAGCCAAGGCCCCCCGGGGCCCACTGAAGCTTTCTTT. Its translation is CASSQGPPGPTEAFF.